This TCR beta chain was retrieved from a study of T cells after yellow fever vaccination. The V gene lost 7 bases and the J gene lost 2 bases, with 14 bases spanning the gap. The CDR3 is 13 amino acids. Germline V lookup: CDR1 DFQATT, CDR2 SNEGSKA (reference sequence). This clonotype was seen ten or more times. One entry per CDR3 protein, called by TCRdb with MiXCR from the 5' RACE reads. The repertoire consists of hundreds of thousands of distinct CDR3 sequences, with about 12% occurring once and the leading ten covering 14% to 15%. The sample consisted of PBMCs, taken on the day of the yellow fever booster vaccination. The clonotype originates from a man between 25 and 39 years old who received the YFV17D yellow fever vaccine. This sequence joins TRBV20-1 and TRBJ2-5; TRBD1 is a possible D gene (5 bases). The CDR3 reads CSVPTGAQETQYF. In DNA form, the CDR3 reads TGCAGTGTTCCTACAGGAGCTCAAGAGACCCAGTACTTC.